This T cell receptor gamma chain was profiled in a study of Vδ1+ human thymocytes. Overall study results and limits: Bulk data may be misread because of unexpected Vdelta2 sequences. Roughly 22% of thymic delta-chain sequences were Vdelta2, with few Vdelta3, unlike blood Vdelta1+ controls. Thymic TRG and TRD repertoires appeared highly polyclonal.

Germline V gene sequence: CDR1 EGSNGY, CDR2 YDSYNSKV. The CDR3 is 13 residues long. Trimming at V came to 0 bases and at J to 7 bases, leaving 6 bases not matched to a gene. The sorted cells were CD3+ Vdelta1+ Vdelta2- thymocytes from alphabeta-depleted thymus. Between roughly 98% and 99.6% of sorted thymocytes were Vdelta1+. Sequences come from RNA converted to cDNA by reverse transcription. CDR3 amplicons came from multiplex PCR with pooled V-gene forward and constant-region reverse primers. TCRdb re-called clones from the multiplex PCR reads via CATT. The repertoire consists of roughly 24,000 gamma-chain clones, with roughly 13% occurring once and the leading ten covering under 2.5%. To note about this clone: The antigen is not known. The sample has other DNA sequences that encode this CDR3 too.

Sequenced: Vdelta1+ gamma-delta thymocytes from the thymus. Stated subset: FACS-sorted CD3+ TCRalphabeta- TCRVdelta1+ TCRVdelta2- thymocytes. The chain couples TRGV2 to TRGJ1 or TRGJ2. The sequence was collected from a child younger than two who had congenital heart surgery. The CDR3 DNA follows: TGTGCCACCTGGGACGGGCGACGGTATAAGAAACTCTTT. Protein sequence: CATWDGRRYKKLF.